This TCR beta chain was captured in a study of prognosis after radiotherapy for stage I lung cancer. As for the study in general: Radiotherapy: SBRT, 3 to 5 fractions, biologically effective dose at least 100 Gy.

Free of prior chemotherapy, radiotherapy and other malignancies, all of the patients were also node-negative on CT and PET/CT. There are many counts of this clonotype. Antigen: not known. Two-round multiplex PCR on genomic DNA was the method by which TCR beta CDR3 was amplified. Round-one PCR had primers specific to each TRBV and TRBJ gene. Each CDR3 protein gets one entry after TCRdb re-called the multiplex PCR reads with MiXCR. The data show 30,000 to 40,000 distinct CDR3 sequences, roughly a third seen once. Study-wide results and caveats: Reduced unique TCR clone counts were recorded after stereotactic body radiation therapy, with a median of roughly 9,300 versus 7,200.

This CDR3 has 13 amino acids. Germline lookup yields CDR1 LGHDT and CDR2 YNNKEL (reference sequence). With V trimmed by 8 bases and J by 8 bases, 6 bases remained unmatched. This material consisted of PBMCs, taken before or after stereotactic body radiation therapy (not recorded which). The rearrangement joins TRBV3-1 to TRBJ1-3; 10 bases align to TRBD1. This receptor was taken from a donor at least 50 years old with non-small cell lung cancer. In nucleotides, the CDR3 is TGTGCCAGCGGGGACAGGGGCACGGACACCATATATTTT. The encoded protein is CASGDRGTDTIYF. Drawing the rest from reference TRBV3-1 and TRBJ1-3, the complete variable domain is DTAVSQTPKYLVTQMGNDKSIKCEQNLGHDTMYWYKQDSKKFLKIMFSYNNKELIINETVPNRFSPKSPDKAHLNLHINSLELGDSAVYFCASGDRGTDTIYFGEGSWLTVV.